The present entry profiles one T cell receptor (beta chain) with its context. Its specificity is not known. This entry comes from a study of cytomegalovirus exposure and HLA in healthy donors. The study's findings and limits: Apart from CMV serostatus, no immune exposure information was available. It emerged from a later analysis that several of the most significant clusters appeared to be linked to common viral pathogens. Another analysis was done later, and it associated 15,000 to 20,000 TCR beta sequences with HLA alleles at 0.05 false discovery rate.

Trimming left V 0 bases short and J 1 base short, with 7 bases between. The V gene's germline CDR1 is SEHNR and CDR2 FQNEAQ (reference sequence). The CDR3 is 15 residues long. The PCR ran on 60 Vbeta and 13 Jbeta primers. The data were produced by immunoSEQ multiplex PCR, yet TCRdb's version contains in-frame clones alone and is incomplete. The repertoire holds some 130,000 clones, with 77% as singletons. Specimen: PBMCs. This chain connects TRBV7-9 to TRBJ2-4, with a possible D match to TRBD1 (6 bases). This receptor was obtained from a male donor in good health and CMV-seronegative. In nucleotides, the CDR3 is TGTGCCAGCAGCTTAGCAGGGGGTGCCAAAAACATTCAGTACTTC. Its protein product is CASSLAGGAKNIQYF.